This TCR beta chain was identified in a study of OX40 agonist ivuxolimab in advanced cancers. Study in general: In this cohort, patients received ivuxolimab, an agonistic anti-OX40 (CD134) antibody. Earlier anti-PD-1, anti-PD-L1 or anti-CTLA-4 therapy was permitted; over 35% had received some.

Per germline, CDR1 SGHRS and CDR2 YFSETQ. Between the trimmed V and J ends, which lost 4 bases and 3 bases, there was a span of 22 bases. There are 17 residues in the CDR3. This table comes from immunoSEQ multiplex PCR, and its TCRdb copy is limited to in-frame clones, with some not included. Of more than 80,000 clones listed, roughly 87% were seen once; the top ten hold about 1.3%. Study-wide findings and caveats: No determination was made of the antigen specificity of the expanded peripheral T cells.

This clone was detected once. The antigen is not known. Sampled blood was obtained at baseline, cycle 4 day 1, and cycle 7 day 1. The chain carries TRBV5-1 and TRBJ1-1, with D possibly being TRBD1 (6 bases). The source material was CD4+ or CD8+ T cells sorted from blood, sampled in a trial of the OX40 agonist ivuxolimab. The clonotype comes from an adult with an advanced solid tumor such as melanoma, head and neck, liver or kidney cancer. The CDR3 nucleotides are TGCGCCAGCAGCACACAGGGAGGCATAGGAATGGACACTGAAGCTTTCTTT. Amino acids: CASSTQGGIGMDTEAFF.